This TCR beta chain derives from a study of blood T cells in healthy people across ages. CDR3 length: 13 residues. Germline V lookup: CDR1 DFQATT, CDR2 SNEGSKA (reference sequence). A sample-barcoded 5' primer and a J-beta primer mix were used in a second PCR of roughly 6 to 11 cycles. TCRdb re-called the 5' RACE reads through MiXCR, storing one row per CDR3 protein. Of 450,000 to 700,000 distinct CDR3 sequences listed, 27% are singletons. The chain has TRBV20-1 and TRBJ2-5, with 7 positions matching TRBD1. The J call is doubtful: the DNA matches TRBJ2-1 better. This clonotype was obtained from a woman in her seventies in good health. The specimen sequenced was blood. CDR3 residues: CSAFTGTVFQQFF. CDR3 sequence (DNA): TGCAGTGCTTTCACCGGGACAGTATTCCAGCAGTTCTTC.